The 3 T cell receptor beta chains below were found in one sample sequenced in a study of shared clonotypes between healthy human individuals. Produced via immunoSEQ multiplex PCR; TCRdb's table is partial and in-frame only. The sample yields more than 2,000,000 clones, approximately 95% seen once. Sequences were obtained from naive CD4+ T cells from PBMCs. Subset described: CD45RA+ positively selected. The receptors stem from a man in his late teens or twenties in good health. Some clones in this sample may be carry-over from other donors' samples.

This chain joins TRBV30 and TRBJ1-2, with D unresolved. The CDR3 sequence is 12 residues long. In germline, CDR1 is GTSNPN, CDR2 SVGIG (reference sequence). Trimming took off 0 bases at V and 6 bases at J, with 8 bases between the two ends. The CDR3 spells CAWSVGRDGYTF. Here the CDR3 DNA reads TGTGCCTGGAGTGTCGGCAGAGATGGCTACACCTTC.

CDR3: CASMGDGNEAFF. The DNA for the CDR3 is TGTGCCAGCATGGGAGACGGGAATGAAGCTTTCTTT. This chain uses TRBV28 with TRBJ1-1; D gene unclear. Germline values: CDR1 MDHEN, CDR2 SYDVKM. This CDR3 has 12 residues. V dropped 7 bases and J dropped 7 bases, with 13 bases sitting between them.

This clone was observed a single time. This chain connects TRBV2 to TRBJ2-7; maybe TRBD2 (7 bases). Trimming took 2 bases from V and 6 from J, leaving 17 bases between them. CDR3 length: 15 amino acids. Germline V gene lookup returns CDR1 SNHLY and CDR2 FYNNEI. This CDR3 reads CASSELTGGYLEQYF. The CDR3 region has the DNA TGTGCCAGCAGTGAATTAACGGGGGGCTATCTCGAGCAGTACTTC.